The clone carrying this T cell receptor beta chain has ten or more counts. Its target is unknown. Every donor was a healthy Caucasian. The source of the sample is a study of identical twins. The study, taken as a whole, reports: Monozygotic twins shared more out-of-frame TCR alpha than recombination models predicted.

CDR1 and CDR2 from the germline V gene are DFQATT and SNEGSKA (reference sequence). Germline trimming cut 7 bases from V and 6 bases from J; bases unmatched to any gene: 8. The CDR3 length is 12 residues. Each cDNA held unique molecular identifiers, and template switching gave it a universal primer site. TCRdb analysed the 5' RACE reads with MiXCR anew, one entry per CDR3 protein. The sample contains 350,000 to 500,000 distinct CDR3 sequences, around 18% of which appear only once. This TCR came from a man between 45 and 60 years old in good health. The rearrangement joins TRBV20-1 to TRBJ2-7; 8 bases map to TRBD1. The specimen was naive T cells sorted from blood. The CDR3, as DNA: TGCAGTGGAGGACAGGGAGCCGTCGAGCAGTACTTC. Translating it yields CSGGQGAVEQYF.